This TCR beta chain was profiled in a study of post-analysis software for immune sequencing data. On the study more broadly: Several disease courses (relapsing-remitting, secondary progressive and progressive-relapsing) of multiple sclerosis were included.

Trimming shortened V by 3 bases and J by 6 bases, and 24 bases separated the two germline ends. Germline lookup yields CDR1 SGHRS and CDR2 YFSETQ. This CDR3 spans 17 amino acids. General study points: With TRBV5-6, TRBV5-1 and TRBV20-1 included, about five TRBV segments were more frequent in patients than in controls. When compared against controls, multiple sclerosis patients showed significantly lower normalized Chao1 diversity.

Note on this clonotype: Its cognate antigen is unknown.

The authors incorporated unique molecular identifiers into the TCR beta cDNA libraries. From around 1 to 10 million T cells, around 500,000 cDNA molecules were obtained. TCRdb re-derived calls from the PCR reads in MiXCR, one entry per CDR3 protein. The sample records about 770,000 distinct CDR3 sequences, roughly 46% being singletons. This chain uses TRBV5-1 with TRBJ1-2; D perhaps matches TRBD1 (5 bases). Sequencing input: blood. The TCR was taken from a girl aged 10-17 years with multiple sclerosis. The chain's CDR3 is CASSSTIPGPRRDGYTF. CDR3 nucleotide sequence: TGCGCCAGCAGCTCAACTATCCCGGGACCCCGAAGGGATGGCTACACCTTC.